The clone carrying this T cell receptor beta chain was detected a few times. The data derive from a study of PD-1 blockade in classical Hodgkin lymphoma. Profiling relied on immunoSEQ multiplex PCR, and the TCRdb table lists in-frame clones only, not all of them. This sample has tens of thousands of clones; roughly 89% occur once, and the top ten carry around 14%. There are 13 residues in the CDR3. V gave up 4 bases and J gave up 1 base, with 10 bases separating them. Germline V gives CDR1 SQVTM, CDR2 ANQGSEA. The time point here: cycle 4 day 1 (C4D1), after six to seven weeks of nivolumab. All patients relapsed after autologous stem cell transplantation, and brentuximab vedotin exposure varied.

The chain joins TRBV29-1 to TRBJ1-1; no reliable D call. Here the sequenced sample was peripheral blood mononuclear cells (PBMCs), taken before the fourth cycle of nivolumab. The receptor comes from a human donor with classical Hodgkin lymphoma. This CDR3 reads CSVASYANTEAFF. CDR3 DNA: TGCAGCGTTGCCTCGTACGCGAACACTGAAGCTTTCTTT.